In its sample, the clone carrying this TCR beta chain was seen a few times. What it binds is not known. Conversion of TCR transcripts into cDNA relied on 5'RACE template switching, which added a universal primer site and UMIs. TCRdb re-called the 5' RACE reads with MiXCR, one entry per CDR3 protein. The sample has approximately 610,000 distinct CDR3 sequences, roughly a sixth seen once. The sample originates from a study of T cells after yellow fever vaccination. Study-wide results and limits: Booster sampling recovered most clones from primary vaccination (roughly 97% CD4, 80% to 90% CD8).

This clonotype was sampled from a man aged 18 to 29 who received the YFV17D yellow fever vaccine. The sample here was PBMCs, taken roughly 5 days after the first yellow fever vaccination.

CDR3 DNA sequence: TGCGCCAGCAGCCTACTACTTACAGGGGAGGAAAAACTGTTTTTT. This translates into CASSLLLTGEEKLFF. The V call is TRBV4-1, the J call TRBJ1-4, with 7 bases fitting TRBD1. CDR1 MGHRA and CDR2 YSYEKL come from the germline V gene. J lost 8 bases, V lost 4 bases, and 10 bases had no gene match. The CDR3 has 15 amino acids.